The clone carrying this TCR beta chain was seen only a few times. The antigen is unknown. Assay used: immunoSEQ multiplex PCR; TCRdb lists only in-frame clones, some missing. The top ten clones hold 0.5% to 0.65% of a sample with 95,000 to 120,000 clones, approximately 87% of them seen once. This record belongs to a study of a mutant IDH1 vaccine in newly diagnosed glioma. Across the whole study: Patients, over weeks 1, 3, 5, 7, 11, 15, 19 and 23, received a total of eight vaccinations. Vaccination was launched 4-6 weeks after radiotherapy alone, or with temozolomide cycles. Treated patients were roughly 62% male, 37.5% female, mean age approximately 40 years. Receipt of radiotherapy, temozolomide, or both preceded the study, and most received both.

Time point in this sample: week 11, during vaccination. Doses comprised 300 ug of mutant IDH1 20-mer peptide each, plus topical imiquimod. CDR1 is GTSNPN, CDR2 SVGIG, per germline (reference sequence). With 7 bases clipped from V and 4 bases from J, the junction kept 4 bases outside the gene matches. The CDR3 spans 12 residues. The receptor was isolated from a woman in her 50s with glioma. Sequencing was performed on PBMCs, taken from a glioma patient whose treatment included an IDH1 peptide vaccine. This chain joins TRBV30 and TRBJ1-2; TRBD1 aligns across 9 bases. DNA of the CDR3: TGTGCCTCGCTGGACAGGGGCTATGGCTACACCTTC. Amino acids: CASLDRGYGYTF.